These 24 T cell receptor beta chains share one sample of origin, sequenced in a study of blood T cell repertoires in COVID-19. Sequenced by immunoSEQ multiplex PCR; TCRdb stores in-frame clones only, minus some. The sample shows about 58,000 clones, around 81% of them seen only once. Material: peripheral blood. All receptors come from a human donor in a cohort sampled during active COVID-19.

This rearrangement joins TRBV5-6 to TRBJ2-7, with 7 bases identical to TRBD2. The CDR3 consists of 13 residues. Germline V gives CDR1 SGHDT, CDR2 YYEEEE. V was clipped by 6 bases and J by 3 bases; unmatched bases: 6. CDR3 in amino acids: CASTGGDYYEQYF. The CDR3 region has the DNA TGTGCCAGCACGGGGGGAGATTACTACGAGCAGTACTTC.

This chain joins TRBV7-9 and TRBJ2-7; 9 positions agree with TRBD2. The V gene's germline CDR1 is SEHNR and CDR2 FQNEAQ (reference sequence). Trimming at V came to 4 bases and at J to 5 bases, leaving 9 bases not matched to a gene. The CDR3 has 15 amino acids. The CDR3 coding sequence is TGTGCCAGCAGCTCCCTGGTAGCGGGGGAGGACGAGCAGTACTTC. Its protein product is CASSSLVAGEDEQYF.

This rearrangement joins TRBV4-3 to TRBJ1-6; tentative D call: TRBD1 (6 bases). This CDR3 is built from 15 residues. V was pared by 1 base and J by 7 bases, with 11 bases between. Germline V gene data show CDR1 as LGHNA and CDR2 as YSLEER. DNA of the CDR3: TGCGCCAGCAGCCAAGGTCAGGGGCCAAATTCACCCCTCCACTTT. Translated: CASSQGQGPNSPLHF.

V usage is TRBV19 and J usage is TRBJ2-7; D might be TRBD1 (6 bases). V was trimmed by 6 bases and J by 0 bases, leaving 12 bases between them. The CDR3 is 14 residues long. Germline V gene data show CDR1 as LNHDA and CDR2 as SQIVND (reference sequence). The CDR3 loop reads CASRRTGSSYEQYF. The CDR3 DNA follows: TGTGCCAGTAGAAGAACAGGGAGCTCCTACGAGCAGTACTTC. The whole variable domain, filled in from reference TRBV19 and TRBJ2-7, reads DGGITQSPKYLFRKEGQNVTLSCEQNLNHDAMYWYRQDPGQGLRLIYYSQIVNDFQKGDIAEGYSVSREKKESFPLTVTSAQKNPTAFYLCASRRTGSSYEQYFGPGTRLTVT.

The V gene is TRBV29-1, the J gene TRBJ2-3, with 10 bases aligning to TRBD2. The germline CDR1 and CDR2 sequences are SQVTM and ANQGSEA. This CDR3 spans 14 amino acids. The V segment lost 6 bases and the J segment 4 bases; nucleotides outside the gene matches: 7. CDR3 sequence (DNA): TGCAGCGTAACAACTAGCGGGGTGCCAGATACGCAGTATTTT. This encodes CSVTTSGVPDTQYF.

This clone occurred a few times. This chain connects TRBV30 to TRBJ1-5; 8 nucleotides line up with TRBD1. Germline V gene lookup returns CDR1 GTSNPN and CDR2 SVGIG (reference sequence). This CDR3 is 12 amino acids long. CDR3 in DNA: TGTGGCGCCGGACAGGGAGGTCAGCCCCAGCATTTT. Translating gives CGAGQGGQPQHF.

This clone was detected only once. The V gene is TRBV6-2 or TRBV6-3, the J gene TRBJ2-7; possibly TRBD1 for D (6 bases). Per the germline V gene, CDR1 is MNHEY and CDR2 is SVGEGT. The germline V and J ends were trimmed by 6 bases and 3 bases, with 12 bases remaining between them. The CDR3 contains 13 residues. CDR3 sequence (DNA): TGTGCCAGCAGCCCGGACAGAAACTACGAGCAGTACTTC. The encoded protein is CASSPDRNYEQYF.

The rearrangement links TRBV7-9 to TRBJ1-1; 8 bases map to TRBD1. This CDR3 contains 14 residues. The J segment lost 4 bases and the V segment lost 2 bases, leaving 3 bases of the junction unmatched. Germline values: CDR1 SEHNR, CDR2 FQNEAQ (reference sequence). CDR3 protein: CASSLLTGATEAFF. The CDR3 DNA reads as TGTGCCAGCAGCTTACTGACAGGGGCCACTGAAGCTTTCTTT.

The rearrangement uses TRBV30 and TRBJ2-7; D is ambiguous. The V gene lost 0 bases and the J gene lost 5 bases, with 8 bases spanning the gap. Germline-derived CDR1 and CDR2 are GTSNPN and SVGIG (reference sequence). There are 12 residues in the CDR3. CDR3 nucleotides: TGTGCCTGGAGTGTAAGTGCGGACGAGCAGTACTTC. Its translation is CAWSVSADEQYF.

This chain links TRBV5-6 with TRBJ2-7, with TRBD2 identical over 9 bases. The J segment lost 5 bases and the V segment lost 4 bases, leaving 10 bases of the junction unmatched. The CDR3 loop spans 15 amino acids. Germline CDR1 and CDR2: SGHDT and YYEEEE. As DNA, the CDR3 is TGTGCCAGCAGCCTATTTAGCGGGAGAGCAGACGAGCAGTACTTC. Encoded protein: CASSLFSGRADEQYF.

This clone counts as medium-sized (0.01 to 0.1%). The rearrangement uses TRBV28 and TRBJ2-1, with D tentatively TRBD2 (6 bases). V lost 9 bases to trimming and J lost 3 bases, with 18 bases between them. The CDR3 runs to 15 residues. Germline CDR1 MDHEN, CDR2 SYDVKM. The CDR3 DNA follows: TGTGCCAGTCGTCGGGAGTCTGGCTACTACAATGAGCAGTTCTTC. This encodes CASRRESGYYNEQFF.

This clone was recorded only once. This chain links TRBV5-1 with TRBJ2-5; D is ambiguous. The CDR3 extends over 14 amino acids. Germline V gene data show CDR1 as SGHRS and CDR2 as YFSETQ. The V gene lost 0 bases and the J gene lost 5 bases, with 11 bases spanning the gap. The CDR3 region has the DNA TGCGCCAGCAGCTTGGAGCTCCCTTGGGAGACCCAGTACTTC. Translated: CASSLELPWETQYF. Together with reference TRBV5-1 and TRBJ2-5, the CDR3 gives the full variable domain: KAGVTQTPRYLIKTRGQQVTLSCSPISGHRSVSWYQQTPGQGLQFLFEYFSETQRNKGNFPGRFSGRQFSNSRSEMNVSTLELGDSALYLCASSLELPWETQYFGPGTRLLVL.

The rearrangement uses TRBV18 and TRBJ1-1, with TRBD1 as a possible D gene (5 bases). The CDR3 has 15 residues. Deletions cut 6 bases from V and 1 base from J, with 15 bases between. Germline CDR1 and CDR2: KGHSH and LQKENI. The CDR3 sequence: CASSTINQGNTEAFF. The CDR3 DNA reads as TGTGCCAGCTCGACGATTAATCAGGGGAACACTGAAGCTTTCTTT.

The chain recombines TRBV20-1 with TRBJ1-2; D not certain. Germline values: CDR1 DFQATT, CDR2 SNEGSKA (reference sequence). The CDR3 has 12 amino acids. Deletions cut 3 bases from V and 4 bases from J, with 9 bases between. Here the CDR3 reads CSASGRSYGYTF. CDR3 bases: TGCAGTGCTAGTGGCCGGAGCTATGGCTACACCTTC.

This rearrangement joins TRBV6-6 to TRBJ1-2; D uncertain. This CDR3 is built from 14 residues. Trimming stripped 0 bases from V and 2 bases from J, with 7 bases between. Germline V CDR1 and CDR2: MNHNY, SVGAGI (reference sequence). CDR3 in amino acids: CASSYSLTNYGYTF. The CDR3 coding sequence is TGTGCCAGCAGTTACTCACTTACCAACTATGGCTACACCTTC.

This chain connects TRBV29-1 to TRBJ2-1; TRBD2 matches at 16 bases. This CDR3 comprises 15 residues. Per the germline V gene, CDR1 is SQVTM and CDR2 is ANQGSEA. Trimming cost V 6 bases and J 6 bases; bases outside gene matches: 5. Here the CDR3 DNA reads TGCAGCGTGCGGGGACTAGCGGGGGGGTCCAATGAGCAGTTCTTC. It encodes CSVRGLAGGSNEQFF.

The genes are TRBV7-9 and TRBJ2-7, with D possibly being TRBD1 (5 bases). This CDR3 region has 14 residues. Trimming took off 7 bases at V and 5 bases at J, with 18 bases between the two ends. In germline, CDR1 is SEHNR, CDR2 FQNEAQ (reference sequence). The CDR3, as DNA: TGTGCCAGCACCGGTCGTAACAGGTCGCACGAGCAGTACTTC. Residues: CASTGRNRSHEQYF. The variable domain in full, with the rest retrieved from reference TRBV7-9 and TRBJ2-7, is DTGVSQNPRHKITKRGQNVTFRCDPISEHNRLYWYRQTLGQGPEFLTYFQNEAQLEKSRLLSDRFSAERPKGSFSTLEIQRTEQGDSAMYLCASTGRNRSHEQYFGPGTRLTVT.

The V gene is TRBV7-9, the J gene TRBJ2-7; 8 bases line up with TRBD1. Germline assignment: CDR1 SEHNR and CDR2 FQNEAQ (reference sequence). The CDR3 is 16 residues long. V shed 3 bases and J 2 bases; nucleotides not matched to a gene: 9. CDR3 residues: CASSLVTGDLTYEQYF. The DNA for the CDR3 is TGTGCCAGCAGCTTGGTGACAGGGGACCTCACCTACGAGCAGTACTTC.

This clone has a handful of counts. The rearrangement uses TRBV3-1 (or the pseudogene TRBV3-2) and TRBJ2-7; 10 bases line up with TRBD2. The germline CDR1 and CDR2 sequences are LGHDT and YNNKEL (reference sequence). This CDR3 contains 16 residues. With V trimmed by 3 bases and J by 2 bases, 7 bases remained unmatched. The CDR3 protein is CASSQGLAGETYEQYF. CDR3 nucleotide sequence: TGTGCCAGCAGCCAGGGCCTAGCGGGGGAGACCTACGAGCAGTACTTC.

This clone has only a few counts. The rearrangement uses TRBV27 and TRBJ1-5, with 7 bases lining up with TRBD1. The germline V gene has CDR1 MNHEY and CDR2 SMNVEV (reference sequence). Trimming cost V 9 bases and J 6 bases; bases outside gene matches: 8. This CDR3 spans 13 amino acids. The CDR3 here is CASKTGDSQPQHF. CDR3 DNA sequence: TGTGCCAGTAAAACAGGGGATTCTCAGCCCCAGCATTTT.

The chain couples TRBV10-3 to TRBJ1-2; D is ambiguous. Looked up from germline, CDR1 is ENHRY and CDR2 is SYGVKD. Trimming removed 5 bases from V and 3 bases from J, with 13 bases in between. The CDR3 totals 14 residues. Here the CDR3 DNA reads TGTGCCATCAGTCCCACCTCAGGTTACTATGGCTACACCTTC. Translation gives CAISPTSGYYGYTF.

The chain links TRBV3-1 (or the pseudogene TRBV3-2) to TRBJ2-3; 9 nucleotides agree with TRBD2. The CDR3 is 17 residues long. Germline loops: CDR1 LGHDT, CDR2 YNNKEL (reference sequence). With 4 bases clipped from V and 8 bases from J, the junction kept 16 bases outside the gene matches. CDR3 bases: TGTGCCAGCAGCCCCCTGCGCGGGAGGGGGGGCTTGGGTACGCAGTATTTT. It codes for CASSPLRGRGGLGTQYF.

The V gene is TRBV18, the J gene TRBJ2-7; TRBD1 matches at 8 bases. Germline CDR1 KGHSH, CDR2 LQKENI. CDR3 length: 14 amino acids. V was pared by 4 bases and J by 4 bases, with 6 bases of the junction left unmatched. CDR3 sequence (DNA): TGTGCCAGCTCACAAGACAGGGGCAAGTACGAGCAGTACTTC. Its protein product is CASSQDRGKYEQYF.

The chain combines TRBV2 with TRBJ1-3, with D unclear. The CDR3 is 12 residues long. V was shortened by 7 bases and J by 5 bases, with 9 bases between the two germline ends. Germline V lookup: CDR1 SNHLY, CDR2 FYNNEI. As DNA, the CDR3 is TGTGCCAGCATGTACGGGAGAAACACCATATATTTT. Its protein is CASMYGRNTIYF.